Below, 23 T cell receptor beta chains from the same sample are listed, as sequenced in a study of technical replicates of blood from several donors. Generated by immunoSEQ multiplex PCR, the TCRdb table keeps only in-frame clones and is missing some. The repertoire consists of approximately 88,000 clones, with approximately 94% occurring once and the leading ten covering approximately 0.25%. The specimen was T cells isolated from PBMCs. Every receptor here comes from a human donor in good health.

The rearrangement joins TRBV6-1 to TRBJ2-7; 7 nucleotides match TRBD2. With 0 bases clipped from V and 3 bases from J, the junction kept 5 bases outside the gene matches. CDR3 length: 15 residues. Germline V lookup: CDR1 MNHNS, CDR2 SASEGT. The CDR3 reads CASSEAGGISYEQYF. CDR3 nucleotides: TGTGCCAGCAGTGAAGCCGGGGGGATCAGCTACGAGCAGTACTTC.

This chain uses TRBV7-9 with TRBJ2-2; 7 bases are shared with TRBD2. This CDR3 comprises 16 residues. Germline V gene sequence: CDR1 SEHNR, CDR2 FQNEAQ (reference sequence). Trimming took 1 base from V and 1 from J; bases not matched to a gene: 3. The CDR3 coding sequence is TGTGCCAGCAGCTTAGGAAGCGGGGTGAACACCGGGGAGCTGTTTTTT. Translated: CASSLGSGVNTGELFF.

V is TRBV19 and J is TRBJ2-7; TRBD1 agrees at 10 bases. The length of the CDR3 is 15 residues. Germline CDR1 is LNHDA and CDR2 is SQIVND (reference sequence). The V segment lost 6 bases and the J segment 3 bases; nucleotides outside the gene matches: 8. The CDR3 region is CASSLAGQGNYEQYF. Here the CDR3 DNA reads TGTGCCAGTAGCCTCGCGGGACAGGGGAACTACGAGCAGTACTTC. The variable domain in full, completed from reference TRBV19 and TRBJ2-7, reads DGGITQSPKYLFRKEGQNVTLSCEQNLNHDAMYWYRQDPGQGLRLIYYSQIVNDFQKGDIAEGYSVSREKKESFPLTVTSAQKNPTAFYLCASSLAGQGNYEQYFGPGTRLTVT.

On this clone: The sample has other DNA sequences that encode this CDR3 too. The rearrangement joins TRBV5-1 to TRBJ2-7, with D maybe TRBD2 (6 bases). Germline V lookup: CDR1 SGHRS, CDR2 YFSETQ. The V gene lost 2 bases and the J gene lost 6 bases, with 15 bases spanning the gap. The CDR3 has 14 amino acids. Written as DNA, the CDR3 is TGCGCCAGCAGCTTAGGGGCTCCCGGGGGCGAGCAGTACTTC. Translating gives CASSLGAPGGEQYF. The variable domain in full, with the rest retrieved from reference TRBV5-1 and TRBJ2-7, is KAGVTQTPRYLIKTRGQQVTLSCSPISGHRSVSWYQQTPGQGLQFLFEYFSETQRNKGNFPGRFSGRQFSNSRSEMNVSTLELGDSALYLCASSLGAPGGEQYFGPGTRLTVT.

This sequence joins TRBV13 and TRBJ2-2; 12 nucleotides align to TRBD2. The V gene end was trimmed by 5 bases and the J gene end by 5 bases; junction bases not matched to a gene: 15. The CDR3 length is 19 residues. Looked up from germline, CDR1 is PRHDT and CDR2 is FYEKMQ (reference sequence). The CDR3 nucleotides are TGTGCCAGCAGCCACGAGGGCCTAGCGGGGGGGCCAGGAACCGGGGAGCTGTTTTTT. As protein: CASSHEGLAGGPGTGELFF.

This chain connects TRBV9 to TRBJ1-4; D not resolved. CDR1 and CDR2 from the germline V gene are SGDLS and YYNGEE. Trimming cost V 0 bases and J 8 bases, with 17 bases left between them. This CDR3 contains 16 residues. CDR3 region: CASSVGPTDTGEKLFF. CDR3 in DNA: TGTGCCAGCAGCGTAGGGCCCACAGACACTGGGGAAAAACTGTTTTTT.

This chain joins TRBV5-5 and TRBJ1-2; TRBD1 agrees at 9 bases. Germline-derived CDR1 and CDR2 are SGHKS and YYEKEE (reference sequence). The CDR3 extends over 15 amino acids. The ends lost 0 bases at V and 2 bases at J; junction bases unmatched: 2. As DNA, the CDR3 is TGTGCCAGCAGCTTGGCCGGGACAGGGAACTATGGCTACACCTTC. As protein: CASSLAGTGNYGYTF.

The chain couples TRBV19 to TRBJ2-3, with D maybe TRBD2 (6 bases). The CDR3 covers 14 residues. Germline V gene lookup returns CDR1 LNHDA and CDR2 SQIVND (reference sequence). The ends were cut back, 6 bases at V and 0 bases at J, with 10 bases in the middle. CDR3 in DNA: TGTGCCAGTAGGTTGGCGGGGAGCACAGATACGCAGTATTTT. Its protein product is CASRLAGSTDTQYF.

J is TRBJ1-3 and V is TRBV2; 7 bases agree with TRBD1. This CDR3 is 17 amino acids long. In germline, CDR1 is SNHLY, CDR2 FYNNEI. Trimming removed 3 bases from V and 4 bases from J; junction bases left unmatched: 12. The CDR3 sequence: CASSEDSGWTGGNTIYF. CDR3 nucleotides: TGTGCCAGCAGTGAGGACAGCGGGTGGACAGGAGGAAACACCATATATTTT.

The CDR3 region is CASSLGAGFQETQYF. As DNA, the CDR3 is TGTGCCAGCAGCTTAGGGGCGGGATTCCAAGAGACCCAGTACTTC. The chain links TRBV7-2 to TRBJ2-5; D possibly corresponds to TRBD2 (6 bases). Trimming removed 1 base from V and 1 base from J, with 10 bases in between. The V gene's germline CDR1 is SGHTA and CDR2 FQGNSA. The CDR3 has 15 amino acids.

The chain joins TRBV7-2 to TRBJ2-3; the match to TRBD1 covers 7 bases. This CDR3 region has 13 residues. V dropped 5 bases and J dropped 3; count of bases not matched to a gene: 2. CDR1 SGHTA and CDR2 FQGNSA come from the germline V gene. CDR3 amino acids: CASSVQGTDTQYF. For the CDR3, the DNA is TGTGCCAGCAGCGTACAGGGGACAGATACGCAGTATTTT.

This clone has just one count. The chain carries TRBV5-4 and TRBJ2-2, with a weak D call TRBD1 (6 bases). Germline V gene lookup returns CDR1 SGHNT and CDR2 YYREEE (reference sequence). V lost 3 bases to trimming and J lost 1 base, with 13 bases between them. This CDR3 comprises 16 residues. The CDR3 region has the DNA TGTGCCAGCAGCTCACAGATACAGGGGAACACCGGGGAGCTGTTTTTT. Residues: CASSSQIQGNTGELFF.

The chain couples TRBV7-2 to TRBJ1-5, with D possibly matching TRBD1 (6 bases). V lost 5 bases and J lost 6, with 17 bases in between. Per germline, CDR1 SGHTA and CDR2 FQGNSA. This CDR3 is built from 15 residues. The CDR3 DNA is TGTGCCAGCAGCCCCGGGAGGACAGCCGTTCAGCCCCAGCATTTT. This codes for CASSPGRTAVQPQHF.

The chain has TRBV6-5 and TRBJ2-3, with 9 bases identical to TRBD1. From germline, CDR1 is MNHEY and CDR2 SVGAGI. The CDR3 is made up of 16 amino acids. The junction had 8 bases not matched to a gene; V was cut back by 4 bases and J by 3 bases. The DNA of the CDR3 is TGTGCCAGCAGTTCCCCCTGGACAGGGGAAACAGATACGCAGTATTTT. This translates into CASSSPWTGETDTQYF.

This chain connects TRBV27 to TRBJ2-1; D not resolved. The CDR3 has 14 amino acids. Trimming removed 1 base at V and 6 bases at J, with 10 bases between. Germline lookup yields CDR1 MNHEY and CDR2 SMNVEV (reference sequence). As DNA, the CDR3 is TGTGCCAGCAGTTTATTAAGCTCTCCCAATGAGCAGTTCTTC. Translated: CASSLLSSPNEQFF.

The chain joins TRBV9 to TRBJ2-3, with D unclear. CDR3 length: 15 amino acids. The V end lost 4 bases, the J end lost 0 bases, and 12 bases lay between the germline ends. Germline lookup yields CDR1 SGDLS and CDR2 YYNGEE. CDR3 nucleotides: TGTGCCAGCAGCCCCCGGTCCCTGAGCACAGATACGCAGTATTTT. This codes for CASSPRSLSTDTQYF. The full variable domain, rest sourced from reference TRBV9 and TRBJ2-3, is DSGVTQTPKHLITATGQRVTLRCSPRSGDLSVYWYQQSLDQGLQFLIQYYNGEERAKGNILERFSAQQFPDLHSELNLSSLELGDSALYFCASSPRSLSTDTQYFGPGTRLTVL.

The chain combines TRBV4-1 with TRBJ2-1; TRBD2 matches at 11 bases. The CDR3 runs to 20 residues. In germline, CDR1 is MGHRA, CDR2 YSYEKL. With V trimmed by 2 bases and J by 8 bases, 20 bases remained unmatched. This chain's CDR3 is CASSQRPGLAAELDADEQFF. The CDR3 bases are TGCGCCAGCAGCCAACGGCCGGGACTAGCGGCAGAGTTAGATGCCGATGAGCAGTTCTTC.

The rearrangement links TRBV28 to TRBJ2-1; D not certain. V lost 7 bases, J lost 4 bases, and 11 bases lay in between. The CDR3 runs to 13 residues. CDR1 is MDHEN and CDR2 is SYDVKM in the germline V gene. CDR3 sequence (DNA): TGTGCCAGCAAACCCCCAGGTTACAATGAGCAGTTCTTC. It is translated as CASKPPGYNEQFF.

The chain carries TRBV5-1 and TRBJ1-4; 10 nucleotides match TRBD1. Germline V gene sequence: CDR1 SGHRS, CDR2 YFSETQ. Unmatched junction bases numbered 2, after V lost 2 bases and J lost 7 bases. The CDR3 runs to 14 residues. The CDR3 loop reads CASSLGQGGEKLFF. CDR3 nucleotides: TGCGCCAGCAGCTTAGGACAGGGGGGTGAAAAACTGTTTTTT.

V and J are TRBV4-1 and TRBJ1-6; tentative D call: TRBD1 (6 bases). The length of the CDR3 is 16 residues. The V gene's germline CDR1 is MGHRA and CDR2 YSYEKL. Between the trimmed V and J ends, which lost 3 bases and 9 bases, there was a span of 18 bases. The chain's CDR3 is CASSHLGQGKSSPLHF. DNA of the CDR3: TGCGCCAGCAGCCACCTGGGGCAGGGGAAAAGTTCACCCCTCCACTTT.

The chain links TRBV28 to TRBJ1-5; unclear D gene. Germline CDR1 is MDHEN and CDR2 is SYDVKM. V shed 6 bases and J shed 3 bases, with 15 bases lying between them. This CDR3 is 15 amino acids long. DNA of the CDR3: TGTGCCAGCAGAGACGGCGGAACCTCCAATCAGCCCCAGCATTTT. It translates to CASRDGGTSNQPQHF.

The CDR3 sequence: CASGLEQAVVYNEQFF. Here the CDR3 DNA reads TGTGCTAGTGGTTTGGAGCAGGCCGTGGTTTACAATGAGCAGTTCTTC. The rearrangement uses TRBV12-5 and TRBJ2-1; no reliable D call. Germline V lookup: CDR1 LGHNT, CDR2 FRNRAP. Between the trimmed V and J ends, which lost 1 base and 4 bases, there was a span of 14 bases. The CDR3 extends over 16 amino acids.

This chain links TRBV5-1 with TRBJ2-1; no firm D call. V was cut by 6 bases and J by 10 bases, with 17 bases left in between. The germline CDR1 and CDR2 sequences are SGHRS and YFSETQ. This CDR3 is built from 13 residues. CDR3 sequence reads: CASTSAREGEQFF. The CDR3 DNA follows: TGCGCCAGCACCTCCGCTAGAGAAGGCGAGCAGTTCTTC.